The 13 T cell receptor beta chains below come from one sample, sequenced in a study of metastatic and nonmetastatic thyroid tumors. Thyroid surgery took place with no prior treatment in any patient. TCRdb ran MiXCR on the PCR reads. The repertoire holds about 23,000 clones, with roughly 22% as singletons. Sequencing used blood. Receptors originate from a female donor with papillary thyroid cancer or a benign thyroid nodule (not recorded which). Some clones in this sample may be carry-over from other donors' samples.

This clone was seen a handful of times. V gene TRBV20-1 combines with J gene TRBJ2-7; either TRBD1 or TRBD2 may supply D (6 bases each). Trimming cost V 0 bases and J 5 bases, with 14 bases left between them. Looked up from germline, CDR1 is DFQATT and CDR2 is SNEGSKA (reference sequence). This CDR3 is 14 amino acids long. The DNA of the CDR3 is TGCAGTGCTAGAGATTTAAAGGGGGGCGACGAGCAGTACTTC. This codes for CSARDLKGGDEQYF.

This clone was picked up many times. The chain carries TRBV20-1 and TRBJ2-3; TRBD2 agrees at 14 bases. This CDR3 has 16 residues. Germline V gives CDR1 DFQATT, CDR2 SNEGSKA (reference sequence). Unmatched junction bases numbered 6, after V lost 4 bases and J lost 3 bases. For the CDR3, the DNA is TGCAGTGCTACAATGGGGACTAGCGGGAGAACAGATACGCAGTATTTT. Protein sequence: CSATMGTSGRTDTQYF.

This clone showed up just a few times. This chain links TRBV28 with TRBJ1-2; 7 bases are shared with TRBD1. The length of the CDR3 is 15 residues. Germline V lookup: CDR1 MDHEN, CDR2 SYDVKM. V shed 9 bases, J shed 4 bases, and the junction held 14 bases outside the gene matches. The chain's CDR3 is CASATQGGGGYGYTF. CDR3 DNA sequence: TGTGCCAGTGCTACCCAGGGAGGGGGCGGCTATGGCTACACCTTC.

The CDR3 region has the DNA TGCAGTGCTCATGCCGGGACAGGGATTAACAATGAGCAGTTCTTC. This encodes CSAHAGTGINNEQFF. The chain joins TRBV20-1 to TRBJ2-1, with 9 positions matching TRBD1. Germline CDR1 and CDR2: DFQATT and SNEGSKA (reference sequence). The length of the CDR3 is 15 residues. Losses at the gene ends were 5 bases for V and 5 bases for J; bases not matched to a gene: 10.

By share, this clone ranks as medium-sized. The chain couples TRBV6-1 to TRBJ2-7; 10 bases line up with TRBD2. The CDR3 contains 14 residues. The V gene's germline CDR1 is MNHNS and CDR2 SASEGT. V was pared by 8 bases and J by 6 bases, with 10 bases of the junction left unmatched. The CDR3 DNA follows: TGTGCCAGCGGAGAGCGGGAGGGCCTGGGCGAGCAGTACTTC. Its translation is CASGEREGLGEQYF.

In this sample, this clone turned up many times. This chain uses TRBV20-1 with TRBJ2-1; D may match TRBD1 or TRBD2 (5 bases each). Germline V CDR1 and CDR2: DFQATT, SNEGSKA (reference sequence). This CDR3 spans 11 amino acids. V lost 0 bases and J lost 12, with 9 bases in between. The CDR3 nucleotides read TGCAGTGCTAGAGAGGGACCCTCGCAGTTCTTC. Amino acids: CSAREGPSQFF.

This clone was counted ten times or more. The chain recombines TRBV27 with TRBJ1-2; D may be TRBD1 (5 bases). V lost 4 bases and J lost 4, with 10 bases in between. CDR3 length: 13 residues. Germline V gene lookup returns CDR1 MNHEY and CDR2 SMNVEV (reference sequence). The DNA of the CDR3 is TGTGCCAGCAGTTCCGGGGCTTTCTATGGCTACACCTTC. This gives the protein CASSSGAFYGYTF.

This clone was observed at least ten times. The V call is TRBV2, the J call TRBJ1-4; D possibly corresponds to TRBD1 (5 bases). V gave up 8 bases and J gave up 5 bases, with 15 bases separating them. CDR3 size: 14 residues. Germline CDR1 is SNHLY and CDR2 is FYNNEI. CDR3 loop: CASRPGRVNEKLFF. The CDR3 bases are TGTGCCAGCCGTCCGGGACGGGTCAATGAAAAACTGTTTTTT.

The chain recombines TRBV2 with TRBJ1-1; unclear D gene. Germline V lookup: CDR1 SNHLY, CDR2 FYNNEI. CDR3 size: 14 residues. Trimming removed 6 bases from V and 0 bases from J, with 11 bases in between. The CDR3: CASREERLNTEAFF. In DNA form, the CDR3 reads TGTGCCAGCAGAGAGGAGCGATTGAACACTGAAGCTTTCTTT.

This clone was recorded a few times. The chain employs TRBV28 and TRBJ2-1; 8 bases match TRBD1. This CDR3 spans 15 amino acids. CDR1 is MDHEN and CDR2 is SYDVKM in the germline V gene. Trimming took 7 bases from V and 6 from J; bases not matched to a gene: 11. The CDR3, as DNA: TGTGCCAGCATCCTTGTCGGGGACAGGTCCAATGAGCAGTTCTTC. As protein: CASILVGDRSNEQFF.

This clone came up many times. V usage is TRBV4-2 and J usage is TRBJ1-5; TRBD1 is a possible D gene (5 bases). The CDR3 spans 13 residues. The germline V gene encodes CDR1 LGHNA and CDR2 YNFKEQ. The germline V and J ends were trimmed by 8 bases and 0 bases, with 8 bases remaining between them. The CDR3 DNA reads TGTGCCAGCGGGACGGTTAGCAATCAGCCCCAGCATTTT. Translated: CASGTVSNQPQHF.

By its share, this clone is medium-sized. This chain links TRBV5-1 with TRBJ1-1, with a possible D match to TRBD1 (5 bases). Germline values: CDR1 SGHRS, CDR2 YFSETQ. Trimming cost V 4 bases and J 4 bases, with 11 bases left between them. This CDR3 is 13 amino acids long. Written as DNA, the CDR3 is TGCGCCAGCAGCGTCTTGGGGGGCACTGAAGCTTTCTTT. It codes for CASSVLGGTEAFF.

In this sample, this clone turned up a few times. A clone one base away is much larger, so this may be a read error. CDR3 residues: CASSCTRGVEDTQYF. In nucleotides, the CDR3 is TGCGCCAGCAGCTGTACCCGTGGAGTGGAAGATACGCAGTATTTT. The V gene is TRBV5-1, the J gene TRBJ2-3; D gene ambiguous. CDR1 and CDR2 from the germline V gene are SGHRS and YFSETQ. Trimming shortened V by 3 bases and J by 5 bases, and 16 bases separated the two germline ends. This CDR3 has 15 residues.